The present entry profiles one T cell receptor (beta chain) with its context. Its antigen is unknown. Nothing much larger sits one base from this clone, and base qualities are not available. Patients underwent resection in Japan or China between about 2014 and 2017. The histologic diagnosis of each case was independently confirmed on H&E slides by two lung cancer pathologists. To enrich premalignant or tumor cells for nucleic acid extraction, macro-dissection was performed after pathologic assessment. DNA was isolated from FFPE tissue using the AllPrep DNA/RNA FFPE Kit. The immunoSEQ hsTCRbeta Kit was used to sequence TCR beta CDR3 regions from DNA. Regarding the original processing steps: TCR sequencing data were analysed with the ImmunoSEQ Analyzer. T cell clonality was calculated on productive rearrangements as 1 minus Pielou's evenness. The inverse Simpson index, applied to productive templates, was used to measure T cell diversity. T cell density was defined as TCR beta template counts normalized to usable DNA, with usable DNA estimated by amplifying and sequencing housekeeping genes. TCR metrics were compared across histologic stages using two-sided Kruskal-Wallis tests. TCRdb mirrors the immuneACCESS table, restricted to in-frame sequences. Some clones are absent from its copies; in checked studies, under half trace to an unresolved V gene, and the reason for the others is unknown. Clonal size and the V and J genes are those of that table, whereas D and trimming came from the DNA. The sample table holds some 9,900 clones, of which 75% to 80% were seen once. The ten top clones hold around 4.9% of the sample.

The entry originates in a study of immune evolution from preneoplasia to lung adenocarcinoma (dated by TCRdb to the early 2020s). Concerning the study at large: HLA loss of heterozygosity was seen in approximately 6.7%, 15% and 36% of AIS, MIA and ADC lesions, and in no AAH lesions. The study combined immune gene expression, TCR sequencing and multiplex immunofluorescence to profile immune contexture across lung adenocarcinoma precursors and invasive adenocarcinoma. Resected precursor lesions (AAH, AIS, MIA) and invasive adenocarcinomas were compared with paired morphologically normal lung tissue. The sample size was set by how many specimens were available, not by a prior power calculation. Whole exome sequencing and methylation data from the same cohort of nodules were integrated with the immune data. In total, the cohort included roughly 53 patients with pulmonary nodules, all of whom underwent surgical resection. TCR sequencing data were obtained from under 60 patients. According to the study, more than 95 samples went through TCR sequencing. POLYSOLVER was used to infer class I HLA alleles from exome data, and LOHHLA was used to detect allele-specific HLA loss. Points the paper makes about the study in general: The findings rested on association rather than direct causation, and larger cohorts with long-term follow-up and longitudinal biopsies were considered necessary. Because all patients were from Japan and China, applicability to Western populations was uncertain. Top T cell clone frequencies were highest in normal lung and appeared to decrease progressively from AAH through AIS, MIA and invasive adenocarcinoma. Clonality was highest in normal lung, while later-stage lesions appeared to show lower clonality but higher T cell density and diversity. T cell clonality was highest in KRAS-mutant nodules compared with EGFR-mutant or double wild-type lesions.

Including the terminal cysteine and phenylalanine, the CDR3 comprises 13 residues. Just the 39-base CDR3 DNA is kept, in frame starting at base 1. CDR1 and CDR2 are drawn from the germline V gene: SGHVS, FNYEAQ. Relative to germline, V is 6 bases shorter and J is 10 bases shorter, with 16 bases between their ends. The sequence came from a person between 65 and 79 years old with lung adenocarcinoma. In this chain, TRBV7-6 is recombined with TRBJ2-1; TRBD1 is a possible D gene, resting on 6 matching bases. What was sequenced was FFPE minimally invasive lung adenocarcinoma tissue. What this sample's cell subset or site label stands for: micro-invasive lung adenocarcinoma (MIA). CDR3 reads: CASRLSQGSEQFF. DNA sequence: TGTGCCAGCAGACTAAGCCAGGGGTCGGAGCAGTTCTTC.